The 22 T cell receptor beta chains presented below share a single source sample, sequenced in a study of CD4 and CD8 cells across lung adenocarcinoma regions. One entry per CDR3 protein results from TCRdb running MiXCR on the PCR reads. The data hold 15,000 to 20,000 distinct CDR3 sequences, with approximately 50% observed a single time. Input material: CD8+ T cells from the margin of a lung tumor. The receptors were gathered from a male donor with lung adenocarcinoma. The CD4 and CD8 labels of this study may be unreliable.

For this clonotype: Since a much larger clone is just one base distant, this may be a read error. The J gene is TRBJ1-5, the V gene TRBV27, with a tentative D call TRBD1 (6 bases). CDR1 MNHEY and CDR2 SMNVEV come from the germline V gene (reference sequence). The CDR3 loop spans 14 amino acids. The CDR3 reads CASSFWGANQPHHF. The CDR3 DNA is TGTGCCAGCAGTTTTTGGGGGGCAAATCAGCCCCACCATTTT.

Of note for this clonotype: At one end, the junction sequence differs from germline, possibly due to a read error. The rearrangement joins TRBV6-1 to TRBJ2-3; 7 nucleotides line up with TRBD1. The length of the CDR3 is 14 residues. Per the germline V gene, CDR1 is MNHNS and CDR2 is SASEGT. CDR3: CAGTGQRGTDTQYF. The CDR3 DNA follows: TGTGCCGGCACGGGACAGCGAGGCACAGATACGCAGTACTTT.

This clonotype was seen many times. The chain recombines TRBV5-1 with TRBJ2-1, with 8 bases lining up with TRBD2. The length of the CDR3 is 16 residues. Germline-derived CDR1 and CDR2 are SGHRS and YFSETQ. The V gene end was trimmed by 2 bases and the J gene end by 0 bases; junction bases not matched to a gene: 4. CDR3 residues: CASSFTSGSSYNEQFF. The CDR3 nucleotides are TGCGCCAGCAGCTTCACTAGCGGAAGCTCCTACAATGAGCAGTTCTTC.

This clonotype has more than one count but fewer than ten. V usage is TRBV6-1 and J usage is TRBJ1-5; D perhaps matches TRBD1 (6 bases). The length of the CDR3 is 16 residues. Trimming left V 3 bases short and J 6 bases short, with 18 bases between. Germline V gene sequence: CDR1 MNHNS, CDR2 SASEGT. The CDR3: CASSEQTGSSSQPQHF. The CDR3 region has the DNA TGTGCCAGCAGTGAGCAAACAGGGTCATCAAGTCAGCCCCAGCATTTT.

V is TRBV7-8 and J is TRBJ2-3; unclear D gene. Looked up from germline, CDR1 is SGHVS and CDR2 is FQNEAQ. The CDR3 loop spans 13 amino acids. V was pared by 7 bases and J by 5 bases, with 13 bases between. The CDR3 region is CASTLDPRDTQYF. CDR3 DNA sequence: TGTGCCAGCACCCTGGACCCTCGAGATACGCAGTATTTT.

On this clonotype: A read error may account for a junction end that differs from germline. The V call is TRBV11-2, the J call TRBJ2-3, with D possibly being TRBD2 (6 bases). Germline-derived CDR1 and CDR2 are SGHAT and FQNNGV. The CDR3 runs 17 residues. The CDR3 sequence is CASSEAPGRGKPDTQYF. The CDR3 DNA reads TGTGCCAGCAGCGAGGCCCCGGGGCGGGGAAAACCAGATACGCAGTACTTT.

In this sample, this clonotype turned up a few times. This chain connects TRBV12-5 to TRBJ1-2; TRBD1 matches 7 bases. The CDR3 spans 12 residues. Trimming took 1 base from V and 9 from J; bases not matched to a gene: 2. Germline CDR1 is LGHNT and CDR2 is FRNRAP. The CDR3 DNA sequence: TGTGCTAGTGGTTTGGACAGGGGTAGCTACACCTTC. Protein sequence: CASGLDRGSYTF.

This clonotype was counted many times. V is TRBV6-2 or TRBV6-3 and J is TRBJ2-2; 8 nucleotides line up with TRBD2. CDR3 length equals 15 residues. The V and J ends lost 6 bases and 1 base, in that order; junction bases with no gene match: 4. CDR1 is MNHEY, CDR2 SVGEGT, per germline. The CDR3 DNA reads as TGTGCCAGCAGGATGGCGGGAGGGAACACCGGGGAGCTGTTTTTT. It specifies CASRMAGGNTGELFF.

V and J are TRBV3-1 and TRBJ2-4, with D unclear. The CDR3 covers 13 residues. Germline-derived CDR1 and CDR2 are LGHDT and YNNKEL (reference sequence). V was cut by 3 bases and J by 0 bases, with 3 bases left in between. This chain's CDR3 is CASSHLAKNIQYF. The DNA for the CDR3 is TGTGCCAGCAGCCATCTAGCCAAAAACATTCAGTACTTC.

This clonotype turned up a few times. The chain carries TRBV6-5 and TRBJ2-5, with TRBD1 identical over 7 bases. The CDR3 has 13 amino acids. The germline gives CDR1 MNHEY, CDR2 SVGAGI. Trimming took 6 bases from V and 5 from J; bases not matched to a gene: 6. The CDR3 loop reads CASRQGSAETQYF. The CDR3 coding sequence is TGTGCCAGCAGACAGGGGAGCGCGGAGACCCAGTACTTC.

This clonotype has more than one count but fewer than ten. The CDR3 bases are TGCGCCAGCAGCCAAGACGGGACAGTGCCCGACTATGGCTACACCTTC. Protein product: CASSQDGTVPDYGYTF. V is TRBV4-1 and J is TRBJ1-2; 7 bases are shared with TRBD1. Germline V gene data show CDR1 as MGHRA and CDR2 as YSYEKL. V trimming: 0 bases; J trimming: 3 bases; junction bases outside the gene matches: 7. This CDR3 region has 16 residues.

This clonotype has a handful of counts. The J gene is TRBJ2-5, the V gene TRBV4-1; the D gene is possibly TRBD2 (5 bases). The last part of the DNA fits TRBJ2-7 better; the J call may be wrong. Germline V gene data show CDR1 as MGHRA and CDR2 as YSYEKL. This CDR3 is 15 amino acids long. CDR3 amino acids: CASSQVRLASGEQYF. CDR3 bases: TGCGCCAGCAGCCAAGTCCGCCTCGCCAGCGGCGAGCAGTACTTC.

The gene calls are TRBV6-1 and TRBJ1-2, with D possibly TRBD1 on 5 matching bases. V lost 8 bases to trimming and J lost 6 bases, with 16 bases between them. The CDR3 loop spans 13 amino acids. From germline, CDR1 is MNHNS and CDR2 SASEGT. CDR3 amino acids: CASVMGRVDGYTF. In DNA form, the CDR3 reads TGTGCCAGCGTCATGGGCAGGGTAGATGGCTACACCTTC.

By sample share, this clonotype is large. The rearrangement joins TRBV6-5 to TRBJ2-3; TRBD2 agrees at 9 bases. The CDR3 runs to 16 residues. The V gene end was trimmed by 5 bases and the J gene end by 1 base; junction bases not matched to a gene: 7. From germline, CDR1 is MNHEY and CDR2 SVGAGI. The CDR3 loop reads CASSPLASGGTDTQYF. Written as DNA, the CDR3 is TGTGCCAGCAGTCCACTAGCTAGCGGGGGCACAGATACGCAGTATTTT.

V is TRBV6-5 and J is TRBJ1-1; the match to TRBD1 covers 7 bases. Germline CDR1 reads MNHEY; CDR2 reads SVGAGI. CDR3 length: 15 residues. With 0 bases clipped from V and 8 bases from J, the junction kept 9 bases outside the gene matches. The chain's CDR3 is CASSYSGTDSREAFF. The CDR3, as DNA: TGTGCCAGCAGTTACTCGGGGACAGATTCAAGGGAAGCTTTCTTT.

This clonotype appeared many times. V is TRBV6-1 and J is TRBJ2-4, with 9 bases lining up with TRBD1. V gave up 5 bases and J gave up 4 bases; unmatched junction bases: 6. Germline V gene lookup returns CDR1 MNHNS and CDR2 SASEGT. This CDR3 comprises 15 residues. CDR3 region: CASSRTGEAKNIQYF. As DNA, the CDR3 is TGTGCCAGCAGTAGGACAGGGGAAGCTAAAAACATTCAGTACTTC.

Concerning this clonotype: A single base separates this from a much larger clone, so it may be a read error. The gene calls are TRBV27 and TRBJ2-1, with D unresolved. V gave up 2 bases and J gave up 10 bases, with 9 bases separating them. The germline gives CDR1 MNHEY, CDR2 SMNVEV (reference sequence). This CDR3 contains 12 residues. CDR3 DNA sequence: TGTGCCAGCAGTTTAGCACTGAGGGAGCAGTTCTTC. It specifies CASSLALREQFF.

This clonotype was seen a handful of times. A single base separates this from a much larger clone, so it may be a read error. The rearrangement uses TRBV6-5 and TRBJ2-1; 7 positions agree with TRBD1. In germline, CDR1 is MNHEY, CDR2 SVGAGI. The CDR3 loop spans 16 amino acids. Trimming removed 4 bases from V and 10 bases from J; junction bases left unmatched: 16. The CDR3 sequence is CASSSSRGTAFYEQFF. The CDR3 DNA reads TGTGCCAGCAGTTCCAGCCGTGGGACAGCTTTCTACGAGCAGTTCTTC.

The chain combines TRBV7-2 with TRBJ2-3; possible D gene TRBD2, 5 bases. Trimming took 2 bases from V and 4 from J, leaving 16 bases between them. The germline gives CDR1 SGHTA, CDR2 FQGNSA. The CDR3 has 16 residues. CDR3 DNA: TGTGCCAGCAGCTTAAGTGGGCTAGCTGTCCCAGATACGCAGTATTTT. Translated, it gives CASSLSGLAVPDTQYF.

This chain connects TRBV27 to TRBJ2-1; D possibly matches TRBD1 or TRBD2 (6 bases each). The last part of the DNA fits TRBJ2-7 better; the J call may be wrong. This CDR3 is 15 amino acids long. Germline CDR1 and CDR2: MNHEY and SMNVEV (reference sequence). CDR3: CAAGLGGRDKETQYF. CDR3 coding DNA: TGTGCCGCGGGTTTGGGGGGCCGGGACAAAGAGACGCAGTACTTC.

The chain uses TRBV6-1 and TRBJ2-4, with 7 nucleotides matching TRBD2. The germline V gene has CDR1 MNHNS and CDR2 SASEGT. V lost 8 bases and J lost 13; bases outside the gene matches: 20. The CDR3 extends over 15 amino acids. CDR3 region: CASSTGRLAENTQYF. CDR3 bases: TGTGCCAGCTCCACGGGGCGGCTAGCGGAAAATACGCAGTACTTC.

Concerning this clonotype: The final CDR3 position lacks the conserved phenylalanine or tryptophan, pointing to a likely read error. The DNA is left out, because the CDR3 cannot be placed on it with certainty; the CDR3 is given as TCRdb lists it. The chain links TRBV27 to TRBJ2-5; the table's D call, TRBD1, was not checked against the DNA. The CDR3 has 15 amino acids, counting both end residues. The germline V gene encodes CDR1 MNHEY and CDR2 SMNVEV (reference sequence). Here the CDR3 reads CASSRRTRGPETQHL.